This T cell receptor beta chain was sequenced in a study of blood T cell repertoires in COVID-19. Profiled with immunoSEQ multiplex PCR; TCRdb holds only in-frame clones, not every one. The sample records over 200,000 clones, 70% to 90% being singletons. Membership in each cohort depended on participant-reported clinical history. Germline V gene data show CDR1 as MDHEN and CDR2 as SYDVKM. V lost 2 bases to trimming and J lost 4 bases; unmatched junction nucleotides: 5. The CDR3 extends over 15 amino acids. Material for sequencing was PBMCs or T cells enriched from blood (not recorded which). The chain carries TRBV28 and TRBJ2-1, with TRBD2 identical over 7 bases. This TCR came from a man aged 18 to 35 who had recovered from COVID-19. The CDR3 sequence is CASSLASGPYNEQFF. The CDR3 bases are TGTGCCAGCAGTTTAGCTAGCGGACCTTACAATGAGCAGTTCTTC.